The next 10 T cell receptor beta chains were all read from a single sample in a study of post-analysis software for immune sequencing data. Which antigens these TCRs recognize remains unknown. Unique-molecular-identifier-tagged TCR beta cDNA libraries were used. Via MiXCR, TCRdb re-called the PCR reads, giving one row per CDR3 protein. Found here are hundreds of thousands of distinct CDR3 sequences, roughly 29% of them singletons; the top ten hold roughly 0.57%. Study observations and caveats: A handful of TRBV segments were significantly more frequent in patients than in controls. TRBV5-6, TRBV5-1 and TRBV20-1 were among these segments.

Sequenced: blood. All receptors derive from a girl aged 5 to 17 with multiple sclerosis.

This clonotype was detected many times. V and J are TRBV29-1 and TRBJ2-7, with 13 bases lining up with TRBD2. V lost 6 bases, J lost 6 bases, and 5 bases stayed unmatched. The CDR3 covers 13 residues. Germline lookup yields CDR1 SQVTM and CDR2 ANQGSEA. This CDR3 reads CSVGLAGAAEQYF. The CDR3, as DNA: TGCAGCGTAGGACTAGCGGGAGCGGCCGAGCAGTACTTC.

CDR3 sequence reads: CSVGWADTQYF. The DNA of the CDR3 is TGCAGCGTTGGATGGGCAGATACGCAGTATTTT. The chain joins TRBV29-1 to TRBJ2-3; unclear D gene. The V and J ends lost 4 bases and 4 bases respectively, with 6 bases between them. CDR3 length: 11 residues. CDR1 SQVTM and CDR2 ANQGSEA come from the germline V gene.

The CDR3 DNA reads as TGTGCCAGCAGCCTACAACCCGTATTAAGGGAGACCCAGTACTTC. This gives the protein CASSLQPVLRETQYF. V and J are TRBV14 and TRBJ2-5; no reliable D call. The germline V gene has CDR1 SGHDN and CDR2 FVKESK. The V and J ends lost 4 bases and 5 bases respectively, with 17 bases between them. The CDR3 loop spans 15 amino acids.

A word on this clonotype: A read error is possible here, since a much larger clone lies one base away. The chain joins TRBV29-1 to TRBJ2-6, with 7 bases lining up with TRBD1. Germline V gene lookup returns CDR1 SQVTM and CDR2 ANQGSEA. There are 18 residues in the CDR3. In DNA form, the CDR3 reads TGCAGCGTTAGGGGGCGGACAGGACCGAGCTCTGGGGCCAACGTCCGGACTTTC. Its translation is CSVRGRTGPSSGANVRTF. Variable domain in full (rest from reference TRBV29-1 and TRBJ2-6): SAVISQKPSRDICQRGTSLTIQCQVDSQVTMMFWYRQQPGQSLTLIATANQGSEATYESGFVIDKFPISRPNLTFSTLTVSNMSPEDSSIYLCSVRGRTGPSSGANVRTFGAGSRLTVL.

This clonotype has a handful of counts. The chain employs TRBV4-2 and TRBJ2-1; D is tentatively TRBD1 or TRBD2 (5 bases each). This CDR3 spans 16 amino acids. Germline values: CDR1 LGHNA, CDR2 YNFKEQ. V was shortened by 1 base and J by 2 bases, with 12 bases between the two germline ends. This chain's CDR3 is CASSQGGTYTYNEQFF. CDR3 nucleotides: TGTGCCAGCAGCCAAGGAGGGACGTATACCTACAATGAGCAGTTCTTC.

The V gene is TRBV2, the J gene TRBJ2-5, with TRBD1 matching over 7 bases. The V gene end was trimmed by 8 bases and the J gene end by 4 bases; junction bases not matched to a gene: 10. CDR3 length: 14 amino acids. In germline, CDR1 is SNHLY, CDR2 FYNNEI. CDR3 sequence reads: CASPNEQGRETQYF. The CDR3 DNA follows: TGTGCCAGCCCGAACGAACAGGGGCGAGAGACCCAGTACTTC.

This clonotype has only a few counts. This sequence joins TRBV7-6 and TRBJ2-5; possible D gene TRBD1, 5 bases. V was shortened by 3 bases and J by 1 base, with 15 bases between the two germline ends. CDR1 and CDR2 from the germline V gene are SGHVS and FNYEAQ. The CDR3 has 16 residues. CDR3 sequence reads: CASSFRQGRGQETQYF. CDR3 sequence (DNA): TGTGCCAGCAGCTTTCGGCAGGGTCGTGGCCAAGAGACCCAGTACTTC.

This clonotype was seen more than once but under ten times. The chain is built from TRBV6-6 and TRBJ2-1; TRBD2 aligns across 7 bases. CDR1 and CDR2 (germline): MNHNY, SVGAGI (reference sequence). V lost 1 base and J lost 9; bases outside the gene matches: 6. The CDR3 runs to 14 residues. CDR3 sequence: CASSYFGGRGEQFF. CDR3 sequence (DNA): TGTGCCAGCAGTTACTTCGGCGGGAGAGGTGAGCAGTTCTTC.

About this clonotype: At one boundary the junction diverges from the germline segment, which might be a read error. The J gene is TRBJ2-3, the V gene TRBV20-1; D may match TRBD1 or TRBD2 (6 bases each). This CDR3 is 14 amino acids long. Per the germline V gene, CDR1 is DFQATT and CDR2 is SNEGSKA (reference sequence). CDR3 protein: CSARGGTSTDTQYF. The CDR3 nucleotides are TGCAGTGCGAGAGGGGGGACTAGCACAGATACGCAGTATTTT.

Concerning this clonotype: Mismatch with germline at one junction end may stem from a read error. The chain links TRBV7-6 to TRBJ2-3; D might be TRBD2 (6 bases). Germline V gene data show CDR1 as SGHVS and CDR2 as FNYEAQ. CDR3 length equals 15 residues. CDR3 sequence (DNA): TGTGTCAGCAGCTTACCCCTCGGGGGAACAGATACGCAGTATTTT. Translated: CVSSLPLGGTDTQYF.